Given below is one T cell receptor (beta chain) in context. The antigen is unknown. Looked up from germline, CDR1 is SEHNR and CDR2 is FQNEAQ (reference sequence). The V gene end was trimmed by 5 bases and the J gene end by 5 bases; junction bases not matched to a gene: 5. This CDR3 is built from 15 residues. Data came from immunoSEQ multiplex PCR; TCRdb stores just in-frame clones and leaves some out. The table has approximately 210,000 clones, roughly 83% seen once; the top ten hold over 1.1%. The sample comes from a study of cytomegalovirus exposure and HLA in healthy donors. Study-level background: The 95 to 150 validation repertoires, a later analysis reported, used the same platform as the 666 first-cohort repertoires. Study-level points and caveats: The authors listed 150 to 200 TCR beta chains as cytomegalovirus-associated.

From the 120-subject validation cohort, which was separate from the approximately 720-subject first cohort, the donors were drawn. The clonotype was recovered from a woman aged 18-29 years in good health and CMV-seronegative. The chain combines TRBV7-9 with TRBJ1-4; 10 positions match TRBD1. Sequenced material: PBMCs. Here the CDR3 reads CASSPRQGANEKLFF. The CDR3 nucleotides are TGTGCCAGCAGCCCGAGACAGGGGGCAAATGAAAAACTGTTTTTT.